This T cell receptor beta chain was retrieved from a study of CD8+ T cells in alopecia areata (dated by TCRdb to the late 2010s). In the study overall: Treated patients were enrolled in an open-label pilot trial of oral tofacitinib, 5 to 10 mg twice daily, for moderate-to-severe alopecia areata. Patients received tofacitinib for 6 to 18 months and were then followed off drug for 6 months to check for delayed response and recurrence. Biopsies were taken from tofacitinib-treated patients at baseline and again at 4 and 24 weeks into treatment, and several of those patients also had a later scalp biopsy. Clonality in the scalp was compared among normal scalp (n=4), patchy alopecia areata scalp (n=8), and alopecia totalis/universalis scalp (n=8). TCRbeta CDR3 regions were amplified by immunoSEQ multiplex PCR with 35 Vbeta forward and 13 Jbeta reverse primers. Scalp tissue and sorted CD4+ and CD8+ peripheral blood T cells from patchy and totalis/universalis alopecia areata patients and from healthy controls were covered by human TCRbeta sequencing. To study T cell clonal expansion in alopecia areata, the researchers applied high-throughput TCRbeta sequencing to both the C3H/HeJ mouse model and human patients. RNA came from the PAXgene miRNA kit for fixed scalp, the miRNeasy kit for PBMCs, and the RNeasy kit for mouse skin.

What the work shows at the level of the full study, not this receptor alone: Lesional scalp, especially in alopecia totalis/universalis, showed higher clonality and more expanded CD8+ clones than normal scalp, suggesting antigenic drive. TCR sequences shared between patients were less clear than in mice, possibly partly because of HLA diversity in the patient population. Scalp TCR repertoire analysis is complicated because resident alphabeta T cells in normal human skin are also sequenced, whereas mouse skin is dominated by gammadelta T cells.

Preparation of the library involved the immunoSEQ multiplex PCR assay. For TCR sequencing, RNA was extracted from every sample and reverse transcribed into cDNA to serve as template. SuperScript III was used to make first-strand cDNA, primed with a 2:1 mix of oligo-dT and random hexamers. Amplification bias was assessed with a synthetic immune receptor repertoire, and residual bias was removed computationally. Per the authors' processing: Raw reads were preprocessed to remove errors, and CDR3 was defined according to IMGT conventions as the region from the conserved cysteine to phenylalanine. Clonality was computed as 1 minus the Shannon entropy, with the entropy normalized by log2 of the number of productive unique TCRs. Scalp TCRbeta sequences were cross-referenced with sorted blood CD4 and CD8 repertoires so that the CD4 or CD8 identity of scalp clones could be inferred. TCRdb mirrors the immuneACCESS table, restricted to in-frame sequences. Some clones are absent from its copies; in checked studies, under half trace to an unresolved V gene, and the reason for the others is unknown. The V and J calls and the clone size are those of that table, but D and trimming were determined from the DNA. This sample has more than 150,000 clones in its table, and 40% to 60% of those were observed once. Roughly a fifth of the sample lies in the top ten.

V is shortened by 0 bases, J by 3 bases, and the region joining them spans 12 bases. The germline V gene encodes CDR1 SGHRS and CDR2 YFSETQ. The CDR3, cysteine through phenylalanine, is 15 amino acids long. Only the CDR3 DNA stays, 45 bases, in frame from base 1. The time point label on this specimen signifies: baseline before oral tofacitinib. Lesional scalp punch biopsies and peripheral blood were collected from alopecia areata patients. PBMCs were separated by density centrifugation and stained for CD3, CD4 and CD8, after which CD4+ and CD8+ T cells were sorted on a FACSAria. This clone was seen only a few times. The antigen it binds to is not known. Base-call qualities are not available, and no considerably larger clone is one nucleotide away.

The rearrangement combines TRBV5-1 with TRBJ1-1; possibly the D gene is TRBD1, per 5 matching bases. The sequencing here drew on CD8+ T cells sorted from blood, taken at week 0. The clonotype was recovered from a human donor with alopecia areata. The CDR3 is CASSLGDYGDTEAFF. The DNA is TGCGCCAGCAGCTTGGGGGACTATGGGGACACTGAAGCTTTCTTT.